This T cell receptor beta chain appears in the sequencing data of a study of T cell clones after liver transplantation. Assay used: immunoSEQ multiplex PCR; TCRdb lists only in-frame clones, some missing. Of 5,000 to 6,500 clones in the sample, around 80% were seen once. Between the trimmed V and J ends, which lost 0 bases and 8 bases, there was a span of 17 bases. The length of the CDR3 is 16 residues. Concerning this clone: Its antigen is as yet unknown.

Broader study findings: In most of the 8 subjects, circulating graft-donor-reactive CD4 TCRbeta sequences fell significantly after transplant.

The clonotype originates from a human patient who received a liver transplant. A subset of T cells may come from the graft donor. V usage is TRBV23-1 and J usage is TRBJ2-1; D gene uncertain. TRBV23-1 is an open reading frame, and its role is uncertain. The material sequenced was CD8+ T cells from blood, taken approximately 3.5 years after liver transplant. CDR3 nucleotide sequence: TGCGCCAGCAGTCAATCACCCCGGCGAGGAGTCGATGAGCAGTTCTTC. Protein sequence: CASSQSPRRGVDEQFF.